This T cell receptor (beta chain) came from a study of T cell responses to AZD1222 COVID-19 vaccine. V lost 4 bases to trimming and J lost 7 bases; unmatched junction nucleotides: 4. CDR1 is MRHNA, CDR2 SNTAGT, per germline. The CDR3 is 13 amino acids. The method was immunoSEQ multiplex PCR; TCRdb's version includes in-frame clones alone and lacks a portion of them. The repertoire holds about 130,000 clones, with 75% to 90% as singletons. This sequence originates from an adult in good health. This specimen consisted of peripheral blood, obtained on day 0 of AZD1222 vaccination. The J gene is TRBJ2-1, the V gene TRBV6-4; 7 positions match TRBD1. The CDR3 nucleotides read TGTGCCAGCAGTGGGACAGGCCAAAATGAGCAGTTCTTC. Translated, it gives CASSGTGQNEQFF.